Below, 14 T cell receptor beta chains from the same sample are listed, as sequenced in a study of T cells in localized non-small cell lung cancer. Profiled with immunoSEQ multiplex PCR; TCRdb holds only in-frame clones, not every one. The profile shows roughly 15,000 clones, roughly 90% of them singletons. This material consisted of peripheral blood, taken before any cancer treatment. The receptors shown here come from an older female donor with stage III squamous cell lung carcinoma.

About this clone itself: Relative to the germline gene, one junction end is altered; a read error may explain this. The chain joins TRBV7-6 to TRBJ1-3; TRBD1 matches at 7 bases. This CDR3 contains 15 residues. Germline V gene data show CDR1 as SGHVS and CDR2 as FNYEAQ. CDR3 sequence: CASSFEGQTSPYWDF. The DNA of the CDR3 is TGTGCCAGCAGCTTCGAGGGACAGACCTCTCCATATTGGGATTTT. The complete variable domain, with remaining parts taken from reference TRBV7-6 and TRBJ1-3, reads GAGVSQSPRYKVTKRGQDVALRCDPISGHVSLYWYRQALGQGPEFLTYFNYEAQQDKSGLPNDRFSAERPEGSISTLTIQRTEQRDSAMYRCASSFEGQTSPYWDFGEGSWLTVV.

This clone was seen a single time. The J gene is TRBJ1-6, the V gene TRBV25-1; D might be TRBD1 (6 bases). CDR1 is MGHDK, CDR2 SYGVNS, per germline. Trimming took 4 bases from V and 4 from J, leaving 11 bases between them. There are 15 residues in the CDR3. Here the CDR3 DNA reads TGTGCCAGCAGTGGGGGGGCAGGGTATAATTCACCCCTCCACTTT. Its translation: CASSGGAGYNSPLHF.

This clone has a handful of counts. J is TRBJ2-7 and V is TRBV19, with unresolved D. Germline loops: CDR1 LNHDA, CDR2 SQIVND (reference sequence). This CDR3 is built from 13 residues. The V and J ends lost 5 bases and 0 bases respectively, with 8 bases between them. The CDR3 nucleotides read TGTGCCAGTAGTGCGACGGTCTCCTACGAGCAGTACTTC. The encoded protein is CASSATVSYEQYF.

This clone was detected only once. The chain uses TRBV7-8 and TRBJ1-3; D is unresolved. The CDR3 is 15 residues long. The germline gives CDR1 SGHVS, CDR2 FQNEAQ. V lost 1 base to trimming and J lost 0 bases, with 7 bases between them. CDR3 loop: CASSLGRHSGNTIYF. CDR3 in DNA: TGTGCCAGCAGCTTAGGTCGGCACTCTGGAAACACCATATATTTT.

CDR3 sequence: CASSLDNLNTGELFF. CDR3 bases: TGCGCCAGCAGCTTGGACAACTTGAACACCGGGGAGCTGTTTTTT. The V and J genes are TRBV5-1 and TRBJ2-2; D is undetermined. This CDR3 has 15 amino acids. V dropped 0 bases and J dropped 1 base, with 7 bases sitting between them. In germline, CDR1 is SGHRS, CDR2 YFSETQ.

The CDR3 protein is CATSRERGYYEQYF. The CDR3 bases are TGTGCCACCAGCAGAGAGCGGGGTTACTACGAGCAGTACTTC. This chain joins TRBV15 and TRBJ2-7, with D possibly being TRBD2 (6 bases). Per the germline V gene, CDR1 is LNHNV and CDR2 is YYDKDF (reference sequence). The ends were cut back, 0 bases at V and 3 bases at J, with 9 bases in the middle. The CDR3 has 14 residues. The full variable domain, rest sourced from reference TRBV15 and TRBJ2-7, is DAMVIQNPRYQVTQFGKPVTLSCSQTLNHNVMYWYQQKSSQAPKLLFHYYDKDFNNEADTPDNFQSRRPNTSFCFLDIRSPGLGDTAMYLCATSRERGYYEQYFGPGTRLTVT.

This rearrangement joins TRBV5-6 to TRBJ1-5, with 7 bases fitting TRBD1. The germline CDR1 and CDR2 sequences are SGHDT and YYEEEE. V lost 4 bases, J lost 3 bases, and 7 bases stayed unmatched. This CDR3 has 15 amino acids. The CDR3 coding sequence is TGTGCCAGCAGCCCAGGGGGAGGGCTCAATCAGCCCCAGCATTTT. As protein: CASSPGGGLNQPQHF.

The CDR3 bases are TGTGCCAGCAGTCGGGACATCAATCAGCCCCAGCATTTT. Translation gives CASSRDINQPQHF. The gene calls are TRBV2 and TRBJ1-5, with D possibly being TRBD1 (6 bases). CDR1 SNHLY and CDR2 FYNNEI come from the germline V gene. This CDR3 region has 13 residues. V was pared by 5 bases and J by 3 bases, with 8 bases between.

The chain recombines TRBV29-1 with TRBJ2-7; 7 bases agree with TRBD1. Unmatched junction bases numbered 5, after V lost 5 bases and J lost 1 base. This CDR3 is built from 13 residues. The germline V gene has CDR1 SQVTM and CDR2 ANQGSEA. CDR3 DNA sequence: TGCAGCGTTCGGGACAGAGAATCCTACGAGCAGTACTTC. Its protein is CSVRDRESYEQYF.

The chain has TRBV19 and TRBJ2-3; maybe TRBD2 (7 bases). The CDR3 covers 16 residues. V lost 6 bases and J 4 bases, leaving 20 bases between the germline ends. CDR1 LNHDA and CDR2 SQIVND come from the germline V gene (reference sequence). The CDR3 region is CASRRGPAGAADTQYF. Here the CDR3 DNA reads TGTGCCAGTAGGCGGGGGCCGGCTGGGGCGGCAGATACGCAGTATTTT.

The J gene is TRBJ2-1, the V gene TRBV11-2; 11 bases are a match to TRBD2. Looked up from germline, CDR1 is SGHAT and CDR2 is FQNNGV. The length of the CDR3 is 20 residues. V was clipped by 0 bases and J by 5 bases; unmatched bases: 15. The CDR3 is CASSLDRRRIAGGAHNEQFF. As DNA, the CDR3 is TGTGCCAGCAGCTTAGATAGACGAAGGATAGCGGGAGGGGCCCACAATGAGCAGTTCTTC.

The rearrangement links TRBV27 to TRBJ2-2; D not resolved. CDR3 size: 13 residues. Germline V gene sequence: CDR1 MNHEY, CDR2 SMNVEV (reference sequence). Trimming shortened V by 3 bases and J by 7 bases, and 9 bases separated the two germline ends. The CDR3 spells CASSFTSYGELFF. CDR3 in DNA: TGTGCCAGCAGTTTCACATCATACGGGGAGCTGTTTTTT.

This clone was found once. The chain recombines TRBV6-5 with TRBJ1-2; perhaps TRBD1 as D (6 bases). CDR1 is MNHEY, CDR2 SVGAGI, per germline. This CDR3 comprises 14 residues. Trimming shortened V by 2 bases and J by 7 bases, and 14 bases separated the two germline ends. CDR3 amino acids: CASSYNQGLGGYTF. The CDR3 DNA reads as TGTGCCAGCAGTTACAATCAGGGGTTGGGTGGCTACACCTTC.

The rearrangement joins TRBV20-1 to TRBJ2-7; D is possibly TRBD1 (5 bases). Germline V gene data show CDR1 as DFQATT and CDR2 as SNEGSKA (reference sequence). V was cut by 7 bases and J by 5 bases, with 12 bases left in between. The CDR3 length is 11 residues. This CDR3 reads CSVPGNHEQYF. DNA of the CDR3: TGCAGTGTACCAGGGAACCACGAGCAGTACTTC.